The rows below give T cell receptor beta chains drawn from one sample of a study of technical replicates of blood from several donors. Sequenced by immunoSEQ multiplex PCR; TCRdb stores in-frame clones only, minus some. This sample carries about 80,000 clones, 95% to 98% of them seen once, and the ten largest clones take approximately 0.2%. Source material: T cells isolated from PBMCs. Receptors originate from a human donor in good health. Each CDR3 is given with its conserved first and last residue. Each record gives: V gene, clone size, D gene, J gene, CDR3 DNA, CDR3 protein. A D gene is named only where the DNA matches it firmly. A clone size is listed for some rows: how often the clone was seen (once, few, many), or a class if it is expanded.

V: TRBV27
size: .
D: .
J: TRBJ2-7
DNA: TGTGCCAGCAGTCGCCCGGACACCTACGAGCAGTACTTC
CDR3: CASSRPDTYEQYF

V: TRBV6-5
size: .
D: .
J: TRBJ1-1
DNA: TGTGCCAGCAGTTACCATTCCCGACAGTTCAACACTGAAGCTTTCTTT
CDR3: CASSYHSRQFNTEAFF

V: TRBV7-9
size: .
D: TRBD1
J: TRBJ1-2
DNA: TGTGCCAGCAGCTTAGGGCCTGGACAGGATGGCTACACCTTC
CDR3: CASSLGPGQDGYTF

V: TRBV6-5
size: .
D: .
J: TRBJ1-2
DNA: TGTGCCAGCAGTTATAATCAGGGAGGCGGCTACACCTTC
CDR3: CASSYNQGGGYTF

V: TRBV6-5
size: .
D: .
J: TRBJ1-2
DNA: TGTGCCAGCAGTTTGCAGGGGATGCGCTACACCTTC
CDR3: CASSLQGMRYTF

V: TRBV25-1
size: .
D: .
J: TRBJ2-7
DNA: TGTGCCAGCAGTGAATTTGGCGGGACCTACGAGCAGTACTTC
CDR3: CASSEFGGTYEQYF

V: TRBV6-6
size: .
D: .
J: TRBJ1-1
DNA: TGTGCCAGCAGTACAACAGAGAACCGTTTTGAAGCTTTCTTT
CDR3: CASSTTENRFEAFF

V: TRBV14
size: .
D: .
J: TRBJ2-6
DNA: TGTGCCAGCAGCCAAGATTCGGTGGTTACTGGGGCCAACGTCCTGACTTTC
CDR3: CASSQDSVVTGANVLTF

V: TRBV5-8
size: .
D: .
J: TRBJ1-5
DNA: TGTGCCAGCAGCTTAATCAATAGCAATCAGCCCCAGCATTTT
CDR3: CASSLINSNQPQHF

V: TRBV11-2
size: .
D: TRBD2
J: TRBJ2-2
DNA: TGTGCCAGCAGCTCCGGACTAGCGGGGGGCCGTCGCACCGGGGAGCTGTTTTTT
CDR3: CASSSGLAGGRRTGELFF

V: TRBV13
size: .
D: TRBD2
J: TRBJ2-7
DNA: TGTGCCAGCAGCCCGCTTGTCCGGGGTGGCGGGAGGAGCTCCTACGAGCAGTACTTC
CDR3: CASSPLVRGGGRSSYEQYF

V: TRBV6-1
size: .
D: TRBD1
J: TRBJ2-7
DNA: TGTGCCAGCCACAGGGGGCCTGACTACGAGCAGTACTTC
CDR3: CASHRGPDYEQYF

V: TRBV4-1
size: .
D: .
J: TRBJ1-2
DNA: TGCGCCAGCAGCCACCCAGTGACTGCTAACTATGGCTACACCTTC
CDR3: CASSHPVTANYGYTF

V: TRBV28
size: .
D: .
J: TRBJ2-5
DNA: TGTGCCAGCGGAGTACAAGAGACCCAGTACTTC
CDR3: CASGVQETQYF

V: TRBV30
size: .
D: .
J: TRBJ2-2
DNA: TGTGCCTGGGAGCCCCAGGGCAGGGGGGCCGGGGAGCTGTTTTTT
CDR3: CAWEPQGRGAGELFF

V: TRBV9
size: .
D: TRBD1
J: TRBJ2-4
DNA: TGTGCCAGCAGCCCCGGGGACAGGGAGGGACTCTTGGTCAAAAACATTCAGTACTTC
CDR3: CASSPGDREGLLVKNIQYF

V: TRBV27
size: .
D: .
J: TRBJ2-1
DNA: TGTGCCAGCAACGCCCGAGGTGAGCAGTTCTTC
CDR3: CASNARGEQFF

V: TRBV4-2
size: .
D: .
J: TRBJ1-5
DNA: TGTGCCAGCAGCACCCTGCGAAATCAGCCCCAGCATTTT
CDR3: CASSTLRNQPQHF

V: TRBV27
size: .
D: TRBD1
J: TRBJ2-1
DNA: TGTGCCAGCAGCCCCCTTACGGGACAGGGATTGGGTGAGCAGTTCTTC
CDR3: CASSPLTGQGLGEQFF

V: TRBV19
size: .
D: .
J: TRBJ2-5
DNA: TGTGCCAGTAGTATAAGAAGGGGGTACCAAGAGACCCAGTACTTC
CDR3: CASSIRRGYQETQYF

V: TRBV7-9
size: once
D: TRBD1
J: TRBJ1-5
DNA: TGTGCCAGCAGCGGCTATGGGACAGATTCCAATCAGCCCCAGCATTTT
CDR3: CASSGYGTDSNQPQHF

V: TRBV5-6
size: .
D: .
J: TRBJ1-2
DNA: TGTGCCAGCAGCTTGGGGTTGGGACACCAAGACGATGGCTACACCTTC
CDR3: CASSLGLGHQDDGYTF

V: TRBV7-6
size: .
D: TRBD2
J: TRBJ2-1
DNA: TGTGCCAGCAGCCCGACTTATGGTAGCGGGAGGTTGAGCTCCTACAATGAGCAGTTCTTC
CDR3: CASSPTYGSGRLSSYNEQFF

V: TRBV29-1
size: few
D: TRBD2
J: TRBJ2-1
DNA: TGCAGCGGGTACGGACTAGCGGGAGGGCCGGTCTACAATGAGCAGTTCTTC
CDR3: CSGYGLAGGPVYNEQFF

V: TRBV7-9
size: .
D: .
J: TRBJ1-5
DNA: TGTGCCAGCAGCTTAGCCGGAGGGAGCAATCAGCCCCAGCATTTT
CDR3: CASSLAGGSNQPQHF

V: TRBV7-8
size: .
D: .
J: TRBJ1-1
DNA: TGTGCCAGCAGCTTTTCAGGTATGAACACTGAAGCTTTCTTT
CDR3: CASSFSGMNTEAFF

V: TRBV4-2
size: .
D: TRBD1
J: TRBJ1-3
DNA: TGTGCCAGCAGCCAAGCCCAGGGGGCAGTTGGAAACACCATATATTTT
CDR3: CASSQAQGAVGNTIYF

V: TRBV15
size: .
D: .
J: TRBJ1-1
DNA: TGTGCCACCAGCAGTCAGACAGAAGCTTTCTTT
CDR3: CATSSQTEAFF

V: TRBV7-6
size: .
D: TRBD1
J: TRBJ2-1
DNA: TGTGCCAGCAGCTTACGGAACCGGGACAGGGTGCCCAATGAGCAGTTCTTC
CDR3: CASSLRNRDRVPNEQFF

V: TRBV11-2
size: .
D: TRBD2
J: TRBJ2-5
DNA: TGTGCCAGCAGCTTGGGGACTAGCTTTGACGAGACCCAGTACTTC
CDR3: CASSLGTSFDETQYF

V: TRBV5-1
size: .
D: TRBD1
J: TRBJ2-3
DNA: TGCGCCAGCAGATCGGGACAGAACACAGATACGCAGTATTTT
CDR3: CASRSGQNTDTQYF

V: TRBV14
size: .
D: TRBD1
J: TRBJ1-4
DNA: TGTGCCAGCAGCCCCAGGTTGGACAGGGGTGAAAAACTGTTTTTT
CDR3: CASSPRLDRGEKLFF